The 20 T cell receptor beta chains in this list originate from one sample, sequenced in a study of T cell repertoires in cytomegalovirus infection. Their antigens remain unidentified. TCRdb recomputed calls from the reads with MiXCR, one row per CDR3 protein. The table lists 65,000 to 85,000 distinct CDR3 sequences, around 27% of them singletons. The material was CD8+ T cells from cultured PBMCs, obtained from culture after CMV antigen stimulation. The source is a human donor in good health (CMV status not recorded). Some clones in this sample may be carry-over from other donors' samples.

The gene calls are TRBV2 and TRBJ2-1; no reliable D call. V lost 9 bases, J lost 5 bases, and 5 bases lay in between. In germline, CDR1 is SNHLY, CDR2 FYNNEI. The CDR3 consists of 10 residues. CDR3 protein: CASLDNEQFF. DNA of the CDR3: TGTGCCAGTTTAGACAATGAGCAGTTCTTC.

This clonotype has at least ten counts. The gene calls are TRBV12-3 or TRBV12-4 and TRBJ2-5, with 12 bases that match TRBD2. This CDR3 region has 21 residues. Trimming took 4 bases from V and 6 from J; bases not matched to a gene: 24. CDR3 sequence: CASSSTLLGLAGTPEIQTQYF. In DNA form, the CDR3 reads TGTGCCAGCAGTTCTACCCTATTAGGACTAGCGGGGACCCCCGAAATACAGACCCAGTACTTC.

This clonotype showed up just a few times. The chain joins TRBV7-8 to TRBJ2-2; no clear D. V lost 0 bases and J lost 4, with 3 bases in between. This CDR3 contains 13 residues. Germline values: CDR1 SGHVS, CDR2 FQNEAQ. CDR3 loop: CASSLALTGELFF. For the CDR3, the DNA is TGTGCCAGCAGCTTAGCGCTCACCGGGGAGCTGTTTTTT.

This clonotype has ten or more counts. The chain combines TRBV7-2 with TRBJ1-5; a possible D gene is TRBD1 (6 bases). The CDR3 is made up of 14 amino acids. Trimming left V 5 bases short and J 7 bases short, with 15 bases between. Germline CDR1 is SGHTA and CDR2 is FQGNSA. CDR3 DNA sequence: TGTGCCAGCAGCCCAGGAGGGGGGAGGCAGCCCCAGCATTTT. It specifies CASSPGGGRQPQHF.

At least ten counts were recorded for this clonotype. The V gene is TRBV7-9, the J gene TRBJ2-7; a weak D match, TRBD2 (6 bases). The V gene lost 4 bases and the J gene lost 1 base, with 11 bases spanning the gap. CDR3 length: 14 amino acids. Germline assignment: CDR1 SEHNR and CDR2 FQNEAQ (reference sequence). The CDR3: CASSSLGGSYEQYF. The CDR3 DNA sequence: TGTGCCAGCAGCTCCCTTGGGGGGTCCTACGAGCAGTACTTC.

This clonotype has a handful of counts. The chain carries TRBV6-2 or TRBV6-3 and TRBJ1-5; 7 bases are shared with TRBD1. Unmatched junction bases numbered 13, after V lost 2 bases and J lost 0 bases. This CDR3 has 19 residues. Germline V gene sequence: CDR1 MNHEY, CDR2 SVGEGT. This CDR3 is CASSYEPFRDSSSNQPQHF. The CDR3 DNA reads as TGTGCCAGCAGTTACGAACCTTTCCGGGACAGCTCTAGCAATCAGCCCCAGCATTTT.

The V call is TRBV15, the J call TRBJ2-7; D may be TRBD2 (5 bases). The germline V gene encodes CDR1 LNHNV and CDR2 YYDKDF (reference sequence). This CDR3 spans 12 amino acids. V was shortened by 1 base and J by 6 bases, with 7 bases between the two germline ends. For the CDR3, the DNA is TGTGCCACCAGCAGAGGAGGGCTCGAGCAGTACTTC. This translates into CATSRGGLEQYF.

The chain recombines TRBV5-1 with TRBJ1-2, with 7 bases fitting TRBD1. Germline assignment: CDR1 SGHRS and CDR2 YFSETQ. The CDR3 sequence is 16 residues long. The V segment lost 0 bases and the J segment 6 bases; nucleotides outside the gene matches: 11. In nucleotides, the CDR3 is TGCGCCAGCAGCTTGGGGGGGGACAGCGGATGGAATGGCTACACCTTC. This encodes CASSLGGDSGWNGYTF.

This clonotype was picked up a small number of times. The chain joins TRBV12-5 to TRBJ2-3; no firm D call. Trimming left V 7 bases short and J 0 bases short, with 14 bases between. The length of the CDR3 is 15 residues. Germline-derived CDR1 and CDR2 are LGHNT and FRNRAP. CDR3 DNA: TGTGCTAGTGCCATGCCAGTCTCTAGCACAGATACGCAGTATTTT. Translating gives CASAMPVSSTDTQYF.

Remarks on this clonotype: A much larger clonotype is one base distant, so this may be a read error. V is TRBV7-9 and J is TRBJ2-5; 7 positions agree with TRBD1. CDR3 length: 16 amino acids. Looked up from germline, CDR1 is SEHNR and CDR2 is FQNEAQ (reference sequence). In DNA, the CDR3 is TGTGCCAGCAGCTACACCGGGACAGTCGAAGAAGAGACCCAGCACTTC. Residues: CASSYTGTVEEETQHF.

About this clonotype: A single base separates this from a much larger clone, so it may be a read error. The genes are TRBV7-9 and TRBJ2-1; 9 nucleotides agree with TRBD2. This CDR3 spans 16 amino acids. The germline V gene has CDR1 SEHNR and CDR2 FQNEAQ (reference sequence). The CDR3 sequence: CASSSELAGKNKEQFF. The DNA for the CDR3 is TGTGCCAGCAGCTCGGAGCTAGCGGGGAAAAACAAAGAGCAGTTCTTC.

CDR3 loop: CASSPGTGPGGYTF. The CDR3, as DNA: TGTGCCAGCTCACCGGGGACGGGTCCGGGCGGCTACACCTTC. This chain connects TRBV18 to TRBJ1-2; a possible D gene is TRBD1 (5 bases). The germline V gene encodes CDR1 KGHSH and CDR2 LQKENI. CDR3 size: 14 residues. The germline V and J ends were trimmed by 3 bases and 8 bases, with 16 bases remaining between them.

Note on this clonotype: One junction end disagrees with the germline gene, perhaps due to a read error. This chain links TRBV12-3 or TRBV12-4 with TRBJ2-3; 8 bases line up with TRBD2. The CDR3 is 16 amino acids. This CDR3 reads CTSSLPGSGSQDTQYF. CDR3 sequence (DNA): TGTACCAGCAGTTTGCCGGGGAGCGGGAGCCAAGATACGCAGTATTTT.

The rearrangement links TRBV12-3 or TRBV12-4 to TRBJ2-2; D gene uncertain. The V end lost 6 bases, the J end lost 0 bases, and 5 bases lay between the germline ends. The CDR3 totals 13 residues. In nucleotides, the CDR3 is TGTGCCAGCAGAGGTCCGAACACCGGGGAGCTGTTTTTT. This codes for CASRGPNTGELFF.

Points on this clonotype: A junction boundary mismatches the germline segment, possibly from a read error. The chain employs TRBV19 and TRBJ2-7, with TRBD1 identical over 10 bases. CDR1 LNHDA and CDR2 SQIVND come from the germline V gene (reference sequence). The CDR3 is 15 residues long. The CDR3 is CVSSIDAGTGAEQYF. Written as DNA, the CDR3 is TGTGTCAGTAGTATCGATGCCGGGACAGGGGCCGAGCAGTACTTC.

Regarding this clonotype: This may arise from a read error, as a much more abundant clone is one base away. CDR3 nucleotide sequence: TGTGCCAGCAGCCAATGGGGCCTACTACTCACAGATACGCAGTATTTT. Its protein is CASSQWGLLLTDTQYF. This chain links TRBV7-6 with TRBJ2-3; tentatively, D is TRBD1 (5 bases). Trimming left V 5 bases short and J 2 bases short, with 17 bases between. Germline V CDR1 and CDR2: SGHVS, FNYEAQ. The CDR3 sequence is 16 residues long.

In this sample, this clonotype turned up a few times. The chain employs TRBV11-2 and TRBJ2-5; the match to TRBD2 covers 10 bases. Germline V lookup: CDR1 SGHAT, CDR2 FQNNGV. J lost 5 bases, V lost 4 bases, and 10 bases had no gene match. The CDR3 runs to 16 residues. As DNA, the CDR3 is TGTGCCAGCAGCTCAACTAGCGGGAATCGTCGGGAGACCCAGTACTTC. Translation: CASSSTSGNRRETQYF.

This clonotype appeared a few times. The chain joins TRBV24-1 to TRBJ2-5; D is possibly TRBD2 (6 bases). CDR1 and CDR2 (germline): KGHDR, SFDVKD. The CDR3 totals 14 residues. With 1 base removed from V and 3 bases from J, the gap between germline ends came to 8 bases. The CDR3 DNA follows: TGTGCCACCAGTGATTTCGGGGGAGAAGAGACCCAGTACTTC. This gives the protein CATSDFGGEETQYF.

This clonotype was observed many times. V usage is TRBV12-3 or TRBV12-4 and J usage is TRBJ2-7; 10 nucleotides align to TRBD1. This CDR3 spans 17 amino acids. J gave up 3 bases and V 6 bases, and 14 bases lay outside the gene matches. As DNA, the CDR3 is TGTGCCAGCAGCCGGTCCGGGGGAGGACAGGGGGTCTACGAGCAGTACTTC. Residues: CASSRSGGGQGVYEQYF.

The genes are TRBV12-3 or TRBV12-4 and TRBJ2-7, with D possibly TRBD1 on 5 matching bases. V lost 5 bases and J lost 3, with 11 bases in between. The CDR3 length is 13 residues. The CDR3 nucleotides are TGTGCCAGCAGTAACCAGGGAAGCTACGAGCAGTACTTC. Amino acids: CASSNQGSYEQYF.